The rows below give T cell receptor beta chains drawn from one sample of a study of STAT5B mutations in CD4+ large granular lymphocyte leukemia. Libraries were prepared by immunoSEQ multiplex PCR; TCRdb keeps only in-frame clonotypes and omits some of them. The table records several thousand clones, around 74% of them present only once. The sequencing sample was made of PBMCs. Receptor source: a man aged 65 to 79 with CD4+ T-cell large granular lymphocyte leukemia. The CDR3 runs from the conserved cysteine through the conserved F or W. Each record gives: D gene, V gene, J gene, CDR3 protein. A D gene is named only where the DNA matches it firmly.

>.|TRBV11-2|TRBJ1-4
CASSLGTDRVFF
>.|TRBV7-9|TRBJ1-2
CASSPSPRSGIYGGYTF
>.|TRBV5-4|TRBJ2-7
CASSLGGPYSYEQYF
>.|TRBV6-5|TRBJ2-5
CASSYAGETQYF
>.|TRBV27|TRBJ2-3
CASSFKGADTQYF
>.|TRBV4-1|TRBJ1-6
CASSHHLGSSNSPLHF
>TRBD2|TRBV7-9|TRBJ2-7
CASSPALAGVYEQYF
>.|TRBV9|TRBJ2-1
CASSVDGTSYNEQFF
>TRBD1|TRBV5-1|TRBJ1-1
CASQGAGNTEAFF
>.|TRBV28|TRBJ2-3
CASSFLSGTDTQYF
>.|TRBV13|TRBJ2-1
CASSLSLQGRNEQFF
>.|TRBV30|TRBJ2-7
CAWSGPAYEQYF
>.|TRBV5-8|TRBJ1-1
CASSFRDSNTEAFF
>.|TRBV19|TRBJ2-1
CASSILGSSYNEQFF
>.|TRBV7-9|TRBJ1-2
CASSPGEGQNYGYTF
>.|TRBV11-3|TRBJ2-7
CASSLVGGREQYF
>.|TRBV7-9|TRBJ1-5
CASSLDSSNQPQHF
>TRBD1|TRBV29-1|TRBJ1-1
CSSLGDRDSAEAFF
>TRBD1|TRBV7-6|TRBJ2-2
CASSQTGQFANTGELFF
>.|TRBV7-8|TRBJ1-2
CASAGLANYGYTF
>.|TRBV25-1|TRBJ2-1
CASSELMTRAYNEQFF
>.|TRBV7-9|TRBJ1-2
CASSLSWGGYTF
>TRBD2|TRBV15|TRBJ2-1
CATSRGGGRSYNEQFF
>.|TRBV27|TRBJ2-7
CASISRGSYEQYF
>.|TRBV29-1|TRBJ1-2
CSVGDEIYGYTF
>.|TRBV5-1|TRBJ1-6
CASSLEGSSYNSPLHF
>.|TRBV7-7|TRBJ2-3
CASSLSTGSDTQYF
>.|TRBV2|TRBJ2-1
CASPNRANYNEQFF
>.|TRBV4-1|TRBJ1-1
CASTTGGTEAFF
>.|TRBV19|TRBJ1-5
CASSILGSGQPQHF
>.|TRBV5-1|TRBJ1-2
CAIYDRLGYTF
>.|TRBV7-6|TRBJ1-2
CASSLGVNYGYTF
>.|TRBV6-1|TRBJ2-7
CASSDRVPYEQYF
>.|TRBV7-2|TRBJ2-3
CASNLGGFTDTQYF
>.|TRBV5-8|TRBJ2-7
CASSFSGEQYF
>.|TRBV15|TRBJ1-2
CATSTGGSVYGYTF
>.|TRBV6-1|TRBJ2-7
CASTTSYEQYF
>TRBD1|TRBV7-9|TRBJ1-2
CASSSRDRDVQGYGYTF
>.|TRBV5-4|TRBJ1-3
CASSLAAGGSGNTIYF
>.|TRBV6-5|TRBJ2-3
CASSYSVHTDTQYF
>TRBD2|TRBV6-6|TRBJ2-1
CASGAGGPLDEQFF
>.|TRBV29-1|TRBJ2-1
CSVRTGGDEQFF
>.|TRBV27|TRBJ2-4
CASSLYSELAKNIQYF
>TRBD1|TRBV2|TRBJ2-2
CASSVGKGARSAGELFF
>.|TRBV11-2|TRBJ2-3
CASSSPSGSDTQYF
>.|TRBV4-1|TRBJ1-2
CASRRQGFGYTF
>.|TRBV27|TRBJ1-2
CASSRSPKYGYTF
>.|TRBV5-8|TRBJ1-2
CASSLAQNYGYTF
>TRBD2|TRBV4-3|TRBJ2-7
CASSQESSGAYEQYF
>TRBD1|TRBV10-3|TRBJ1-2
CAIRPTGEVYGYTF
>.|TRBV6-6|TRBJ1-6
CASSLDGGSYNSPLHF
>.|TRBV9|TRBJ1-2
CASSGTPDGYTF
>TRBD1|TRBV5-1|TRBJ1-1
CASRISTGFPEAFF
>.|TRBV19|TRBJ1-2
CASSIVSRDYGYTF